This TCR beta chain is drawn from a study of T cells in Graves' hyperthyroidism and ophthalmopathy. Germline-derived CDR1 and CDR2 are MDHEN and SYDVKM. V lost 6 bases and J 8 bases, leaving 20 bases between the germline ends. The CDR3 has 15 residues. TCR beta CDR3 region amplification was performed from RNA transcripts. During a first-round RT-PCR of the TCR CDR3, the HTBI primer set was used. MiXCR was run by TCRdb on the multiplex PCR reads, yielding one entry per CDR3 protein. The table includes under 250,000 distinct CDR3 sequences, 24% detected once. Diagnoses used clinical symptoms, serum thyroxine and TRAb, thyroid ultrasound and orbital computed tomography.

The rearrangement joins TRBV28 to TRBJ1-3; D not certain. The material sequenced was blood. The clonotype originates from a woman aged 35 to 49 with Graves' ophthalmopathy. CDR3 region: CASSRGWKTKDTIYF. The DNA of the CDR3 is TGTGCCAGCAGCCGGGGTTGGAAGACGAAGGACACCATATATTTT.